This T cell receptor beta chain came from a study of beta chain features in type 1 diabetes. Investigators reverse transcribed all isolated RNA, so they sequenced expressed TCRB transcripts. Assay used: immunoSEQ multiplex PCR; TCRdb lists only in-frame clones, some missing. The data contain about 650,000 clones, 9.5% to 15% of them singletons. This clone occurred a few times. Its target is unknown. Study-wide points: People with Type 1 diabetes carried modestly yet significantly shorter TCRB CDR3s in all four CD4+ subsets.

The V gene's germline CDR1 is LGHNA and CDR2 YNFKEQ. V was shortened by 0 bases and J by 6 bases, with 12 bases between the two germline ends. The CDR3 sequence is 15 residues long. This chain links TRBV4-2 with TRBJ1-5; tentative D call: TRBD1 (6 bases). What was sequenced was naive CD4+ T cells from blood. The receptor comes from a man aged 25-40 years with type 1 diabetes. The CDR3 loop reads CASSQDGDNIQPQHF. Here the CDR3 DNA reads TGTGCCAGCAGCCAAGATGGGGACAATATTCAGCCCCAGCATTTT.